This record concerns one T cell receptor (beta chain) sequence. Antigen specificity is unknown. From the 5' RACE reads, TCRdb called clonotypes with MiXCR, one entry per CDR3 protein. The sample yields approximately 390,000 distinct CDR3 sequences, about 16% seen once. This entry is derived from a study of T-cell memory formation after mild COVID-19. Whole-study findings and limits: Still unconfirmed is whether the second-wave clones peaking on day 37 recognized SARS-CoV-2.

The clonotype comes from a man in his late teens or twenties who had mild COVID-19 (a few samples of this study predate the infection). Cell type and time point are not known. The sequencing sample was made of PBMCs or a T cell subset sorted from them (not recorded which).

The CDR3 here is CASSPGDREETQYF. CDR3 nucleotide sequence: TGTGCCAGCAGCCCAGGGGACAGAGAAGAGACCCAGTACTTC. J is TRBJ2-5 and V is TRBV6-2 or TRBV6-3; TRBD1 aligns across 7 bases. The trim removed 6 bases at V and 3 bases at J, leaving 7 bases unmatched. The CDR3 sequence is 14 residues long. Per the germline V gene, CDR1 is MNHEY and CDR2 is SVGEGT.